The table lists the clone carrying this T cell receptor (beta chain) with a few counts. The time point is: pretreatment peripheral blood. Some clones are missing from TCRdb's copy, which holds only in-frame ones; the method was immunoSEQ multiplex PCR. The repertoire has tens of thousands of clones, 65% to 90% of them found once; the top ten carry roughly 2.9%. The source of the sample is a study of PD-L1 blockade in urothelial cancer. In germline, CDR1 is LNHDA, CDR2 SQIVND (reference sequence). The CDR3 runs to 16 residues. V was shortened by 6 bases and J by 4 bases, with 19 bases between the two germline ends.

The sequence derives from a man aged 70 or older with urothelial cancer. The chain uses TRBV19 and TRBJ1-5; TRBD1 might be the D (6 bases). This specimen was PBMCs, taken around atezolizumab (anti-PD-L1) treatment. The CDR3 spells CASSDERTVSNQPQHF. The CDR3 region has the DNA TGTGCCAGTAGCGACGAAAGGACAGTTTCTAATCAGCCCCAGCATTTT.